A selection of T cell receptor beta chains follows, all from one sample in a study of graft-versus-host responses after intestinal transplantation. These receptors have no known antigen. Assay used: immunoSEQ multiplex PCR; TCRdb lists only in-frame clones, some missing. In the table there are 80,000 to 100,000 clones, 75% to 90% of which are singletons. The sequencing used unstimulated CD8+ T cells sorted from spleen or lymph node cells, collected before intestinal transplant. All receptors derive from a human donor who received an intestinal transplant. Each CDR3 is given with its conserved first and last residue. Fields, in order: D gene, clone size, V gene, J gene, CDR3 DNA, CDR3 protein. D genes are given only for firm matches. Some rows mark clone size as missing; the rest say once, few, many or name a class of expanded clone.

D: -
size: -
V: TRBV5-3
J: TRBJ2-2
DNA: TGTGCCAGAAGCGGGGGAGCTAGCGGGGAGCTGTTTTTT
CDR3: CARSGGASGELFF

D: -
size: -
V: TRBV18
J: TRBJ2-7
DNA: TGTGCCAGCTCACCACATCCACGGGGTCCCCAGGGGTACTTC
CDR3: CASSPHPRGPQGYF

D: TRBD2
size: -
V: TRBV5-1
J: TRBJ2-5
DNA: TGCGCCAGCAGCTCGCTAGCGGGAGGCCCATACCAAGAGACCCAGTACTTC
CDR3: CASSSLAGGPYQETQYF

D: -
size: -
V: TRBV30
J: TRBJ1-1
DNA: TGTGCCTGGCCTCCGCAGGGGAAAAGGCTTACGAACACTGAAGCTTTCTTT
CDR3: CAWPPQGKRLTNTEAFF

D: -
size: -
V: TRBV6-6
J: TRBJ2-4
DNA: TGTGCCAGCAGCCCAGGCTTTCCGGAGGAGTACTTC
CDR3: CASSPGFPEEYF

D: -
size: few
V: TRBV6-5
J: TRBJ2-1
DNA: TGTGCCAGCAGTTTGGGAGGAGGAGTGAATGAGCAGTTCTTC
CDR3: CASSLGGGVNEQFF

D: TRBD1
size: -
V: TRBV9
J: TRBJ2-3
DNA: TGTGCCAGCACCCTACGGGACAGAGGAACAGATACGCAGTATTTT
CDR3: CASTLRDRGTDTQYF

D: TRBD1
size: -
V: TRBV6-5
J: TRBJ2-7
DNA: TGTGCCACCGGACCGGGACAGGGGTTAAACGAGCAGTACTTC
CDR3: CATGPGQGLNEQYF

D: TRBD1
size: -
V: TRBV30
J: TRBJ2-5
DNA: TGTGCCTGGAGTCGTTGGGACAGGAAGACGTGGTACGCCATTGGACGTTCGGAGACCCAGTACTTC
CDR3: CAWSRWDRKTWYAIGRSETQYF

D: -
size: -
V: TRBV5-4
J: TRBJ2-6
DNA: TGTGCCAGCAGCTTCCGGTCTGGGGCCAACGTCCTGACTTTC
CDR3: CASSFRSGANVLTF

D: -
size: -
V: TRBV18
J: TRBJ1-2
DNA: TGTGCCAGCTCAGCCATGCATGTCCATCCTTATGGCTACACCTTC
CDR3: CASSAMHVHPYGYTF

D: -
size: -
V: TRBV4-2
J: TRBJ2-1
DNA: TGTGCCAGCAGCCAGCCGGGACACGGAAGGAACAATGAGCAGTTCTTC
CDR3: CASSQPGHGRNNEQFF

D: -
size: -
V: TRBV4-1
J: TRBJ2-4
DNA: TGCGCCAGCAGCCAAGGATACATTCAGTACTTC
CDR3: CASSQGYIQYF

D: -
size: -
V: TRBV4-1
J: TRBJ2-3
DNA: TGCGCCAGCAGCCAAGATAGCGGAGCGAGCACAGATACGCAGTATTTT
CDR3: CASSQDSGASTDTQYF

D: TRBD1
size: -
V: TRBV11-2
J: TRBJ1-1
DNA: TGTGCCAGCAGCTACAGGGGCACTGAAGCTTTCTTT
CDR3: CASSYRGTEAFF

D: -
size: -
V: TRBV10-1
J: TRBJ2-7
DNA: TGCGCCAGCAGTGAGTCGAACGGCGAGCAGTACTTC
CDR3: CASSESNGEQYF

D: -
size: -
V: TRBV12-5
J: TRBJ2-7
DNA: TGTGCTAGTGGTTCCCCCACCGGGACGGGCGACTACGAGCAGTACTTC
CDR3: CASGSPTGTGDYEQYF

D: -
size: once
V: TRBV6-5
J: TRBJ2-7
DNA: TGTGCCAGCAGTTGGCGCGGGGGCCTCTCCTACGAGCAGTACTTC
CDR3: CASSWRGGLSYEQYF

D: -
size: few
V: TRBV2
J: TRBJ1-6
DNA: TGTGCCAGCAGTGAACTAGGCCGCGGGTCACCCCTCCACTTT
CDR3: CASSELGRGSPLHF

D: -
size: -
V: TRBV11-2
J: TRBJ2-5
DNA: TGTGCCAGCAGATCGACAGCCCTACAAGAGACCCAGTACTTC
CDR3: CASRSTALQETQYF

D: TRBD2
size: -
V: TRBV4-1
J: TRBJ2-3
DNA: TGCGCCAGCAGCCCAATACTAGCGGGAGGGACAGATACGCAGTATTTT
CDR3: CASSPILAGGTDTQYF

D: -
size: -
V: TRBV7-9
J: TRBJ1-3
DNA: TGTGCCAGCAGCTTAGTTGGACAGCGAGCTTCTGGAAACACCATATATTTT
CDR3: CASSLVGQRASGNTIYF

D: -
size: -
V: TRBV5-4
J: TRBJ2-5
DNA: TGTGCCAGCAGCTGGGGCGAAAGGGGAGAGACCCAGTACTTC
CDR3: CASSWGERGETQYF

D: -
size: -
V: TRBV19
J: TRBJ1-4
DNA: TGTGCCAGTAGTATGGACGGGGTAAAACTGTTTTTT
CDR3: CASSMDGVKLFF

D: -
size: few
V: TRBV11-2
J: TRBJ1-4
DNA: TGTGCCAGCAGCGAGGGGGAAAAACTGTTTTTT
CDR3: CASSEGEKLFF

D: -
size: -
V: TRBV28
J: TRBJ2-7
DNA: TGTGCCAGCAGTTCGACTTTCTACGAGCAGTACTTC
CDR3: CASSSTFYEQYF

D: -
size: -
V: TRBV28
J: TRBJ2-5
DNA: TGTGCCAGCAGCATTGACTTACAGGGTGGGGAGCAGTACTTC
CDR3: CASSIDLQGGEQYF

D: TRBD1
size: -
V: TRBV10-3
J: TRBJ2-5
DNA: TGTGCCATCAGTGACTCAGGACAGGGCGACAAGACCCAGTACTTC
CDR3: CAISDSGQGDKTQYF

D: -
size: -
V: TRBV5-6
J: TRBJ2-1
DNA: TGTGCCAGCAGCTTGGGGACTTACAATGAGCAGTTCTTC
CDR3: CASSLGTYNEQFF

D: TRBD1
size: -
V: TRBV4-1
J: TRBJ2-7
DNA: TGCGCCAGCAGCCAAGATTGGGGGACAGGGAACTACGAGCAGTACTTC
CDR3: CASSQDWGTGNYEQYF

D: TRBD2
size: -
V: TRBV7-3
J: TRBJ2-5
DNA: TGTGCCAGCAGCTTAGCGGGGAGGGGAGAGACCCAGTACTTC
CDR3: CASSLAGRGETQYF

D: TRBD2
size: -
V: TRBV7-9
J: TRBJ2-1
DNA: TGTGCCAGCAGCTTTAGCGGGGGGACTTACAATGAGCAGTTCTTC
CDR3: CASSFSGGTYNEQFF

D: -
size: -
V: TRBV19
J: TRBJ1-3
DNA: TGTGCCAGTAGTTTTCGGGGTCTGGGAAACACCATATATTTT
CDR3: CASSFRGLGNTIYF

D: -
size: -
V: TRBV11-3
J: TRBJ2-5
DNA: TGTGCCAGCAGCTCTGGACCCTTGCGGGGAGAGACCCAGTACTTC
CDR3: CASSSGPLRGETQYF

D: -
size: -
V: TRBV5-1
J: TRBJ2-6
DNA: TGCGCCAGCAGCTTGTATGAGGCTGGGGCCAACGTCCTGACTTTC
CDR3: CASSLYEAGANVLTF

D: TRBD1
size: -
V: TRBV9
J: TRBJ1-4
DNA: TGTGCCAGCAGCGTAGCACACAGGGGTAGCGATTGTGAAAAACTGTTTTTT
CDR3: CASSVAHRGSDCEKLFF

D: TRBD1
size: once
V: TRBV5-1
J: TRBJ1-2
DNA: TGCGCCAGCAGCTTGGCAGTGGGGACAGGGCACTATGGCTACACCTTC
CDR3: CASSLAVGTGHYGYTF

D: -
size: -
V: TRBV5-1
J: TRBJ2-1
DNA: TGCGCCAGCAGCTACCCTGCGGGGGCCAGTTTCTTC
CDR3: CASSYPAGASFF

D: -
size: once
V: TRBV7-9
J: TRBJ2-5
DNA: TGTGCCAGCAGCTTACTGCCCCGTAACCAGGAAGAGACCCAGTACTTC
CDR3: CASSLLPRNQEETQYF

D: -
size: -
V: TRBV2
J: TRBJ1-5
DNA: TGTGCCAGCAGTATTACTTATATCCCGGACACAAAAAATCAGCCCCAGCATTTT
CDR3: CASSITYIPDTKNQPQHF

D: TRBD2
size: -
V: TRBV5-4
J: TRBJ2-1
DNA: TGTGCCAGCAGCTCGGGGGGGGAGCAGTTCTTC
CDR3: CASSSGGEQFF

D: TRBD2
size: -
V: TRBV7-3
J: TRBJ2-3
DNA: TGTGCCAGCAGCCCTGGACTAGCGAACACAGATACGCAGTATTTT
CDR3: CASSPGLANTDTQYF

D: -
size: -
V: TRBV6-1
J: TRBJ2-7
DNA: TGTGCCTCCTCATGGGGCAGACTTGGCTACGAGCAGTACTTC
CDR3: CASSWGRLGYEQYF

D: -
size: -
V: TRBV4-2
J: TRBJ1-4
DNA: TGTGCCAGCAGCACCCGGGCCCCTAATGAAAAACTGTTTTTT
CDR3: CASSTRAPNEKLFF

D: -
size: -
V: TRBV11-1
J: TRBJ2-7
DNA: TGTGCCAGCAGCTCTGAAGGACTACCTAGGACGGGATACGAGCAGTACTTC
CDR3: CASSSEGLPRTGYEQYF

D: TRBD1
size: -
V: TRBV5-1
J: TRBJ2-1
DNA: TGCGCCAGCAGCTCGGGGACAGGGAACAATGAGCAGTTCTTC
CDR3: CASSSGTGNNEQFF

D: -
size: -
V: TRBV6-1
J: TRBJ2-7
DNA: TGTGCCAGCAGAGCCGAAAGTCCTGGCCCCTACGAGCAGTACTTC
CDR3: CASRAESPGPYEQYF

D: TRBD1
size: few
V: TRBV27
J: TRBJ2-7
DNA: TGTGCCAGCAGTTTTCAGGGGGCCACCTACGAGCAGTACTTC
CDR3: CASSFQGATYEQYF

D: TRBD2
size: -
V: TRBV5-1
J: TRBJ2-5
DNA: TGCGCCAGCAGCTTGGGGACTAGCGAAGAGACCCAGTACTTC
CDR3: CASSLGTSEETQYF

D: -
size: -
V: TRBV2
J: TRBJ2-6
DNA: TGTGCCAGCGTCTCTGGGGCCAACGTCCTGACTTTC
CDR3: CASVSGANVLTF

D: TRBD1
size: few
V: TRBV10-1
J: TRBJ1-1
DNA: TGCGCCAGCGCCGGGACAGGTAACACTGAAGCTTTCTTT
CDR3: CASAGTGNTEAFF

D: -
size: -
V: TRBV5-1
J: TRBJ2-7
DNA: TGCGCCAGCAGCCCCATGGACAACCCCTACGAGCAGTACTTC
CDR3: CASSPMDNPYEQYF

D: -
size: -
V: TRBV13
J: TRBJ1-6
DNA: TGTGCCAGCAGCTTCTCCAGGGCCTATAATTCACCCCTCCACTTT
CDR3: CASSFSRAYNSPLHF

D: -
size: -
V: TRBV13
J: TRBJ2-2
DNA: TGTGCCAGCAGCGTAGTGGGACTTTCTCCCGGGGAGCTGTTTTTT
CDR3: CASSVVGLSPGELFF

D: -
size: -
V: TRBV29-1
J: TRBJ2-3
DNA: TGCAGCGTCCGGGACGTTACAGATACGCAGTATTTT
CDR3: CSVRDVTDTQYF

D: -
size: -
V: TRBV6-6
J: TRBJ2-7
DNA: TGTGCCAGCAGTTACTCGCTAGTGGGTGAGCAGTACTTC
CDR3: CASSYSLVGEQYF

D: TRBD2
size: -
V: TRBV7-6
J: TRBJ2-7
DNA: TGTGCCAGCAGTTCAACTAGCGGGGGACTCGAGCAGTACTTC
CDR3: CASSSTSGGLEQYF

D: -
size: -
V: TRBV11-2
J: TRBJ2-1
DNA: TGTGCCAGCAGCACCAAAGGAGGGTCACACCACAATGAGCAGTTCTTC
CDR3: CASSTKGGSHHNEQFF

D: TRBD2
size: -
V: TRBV23-1
J: TRBJ2-5
DNA: TGCGCCAGCAGTCATTGCGGGGGGGGTGTGGAGACCCAGTACTTC
CDR3: CASSHCGGGVETQYF